The 9 T cell receptor beta chains listed next were all sequenced from one sample in a study of beta chain features in type 1 diabetes (dated by TCRdb to the late 2010s). Library generation was performed with the immunoSEQ multiplex PCR assay. The entire amount of isolated RNA was reverse transcribed using the High Capacity cDNA Reverse Transcription Kit, so the sequenced TCRB transcripts were expressed ones. Sourced from immuneACCESS, this table was stored by TCRdb with only in-frame sequences that have V and J called. A share of the clones is absent; for the studies checked, an unresolved V gene accounts for under half, and the remainder has no known explanation. The sample contains 140,000 to 150,000 clones, 10% of them found a single time. The top ten clones comprise 1.3% of the sample. Material for sequencing was naive CD4+ T cells from blood. What this sample's cell subset or site label stands for: true naive CD4+ T cells. The receptors derive from a man between 18 and 35 years old in good health.

J is TRBJ2-7 and V is TRBV9, with D possibly matching TRBD1 (6 bases). CDR3 size: 13 residues. The V gene's germline CDR1 is SGDLS and CDR2 YYNGEE. V dropped 0 bases and J dropped 7 bases, with 11 bases sitting between them. The CDR3 DNA reads TGTGCCAGCAGCGTAGACAGGGTCGGGGAGCAGTACTTC. Translation: CASSVDRVGEQYF.

The rearrangement links TRBV7-9 to TRBJ1-5; 9 bases fit TRBD1. This CDR3 has 17 residues. V lost 4 bases, J lost 0 bases, and 7 bases stayed unmatched. Germline V gives CDR1 SEHNR, CDR2 FQNEAQ (reference sequence). The CDR3 sequence is CASSSDRGSYSNQPQHF. The CDR3 DNA follows: TGTGCCAGCAGCTCTGACAGGGGGAGCTATAGCAATCAGCCCCAGCATTTT.

The chain joins TRBV4-2 to TRBJ1-2; D not resolved. Trimming left V 0 bases short and J 1 base short, with 15 bases between. The CDR3 runs to 17 residues. Germline CDR1 reads LGHNA; CDR2 reads YNFKEQ. The CDR3 DNA is TGTGCCAGCAGCCAAGAAAGAGGGTCAGAGTTTAACTATGGCTACACCTTC. It codes for CASSQERGSEFNYGYTF.

In this sample, this clone turned up a few times. The chain is built from TRBV7-6 and TRBJ2-7, with TRBD2 as a possible D gene (5 bases). Trimming took 4 bases from V and 3 from J, leaving 10 bases between them. Germline V gene data show CDR1 as SGHVS and CDR2 as FNYEAQ. The CDR3 has 13 residues. CDR3 sequence (DNA): TGTGCCAGCAGCTCAAGAGAGGGCTACGAGCAGTACTTC. It translates to CASSSREGYEQYF.

This clone was counted a few times. J is TRBJ1-2 and V is TRBV4-2; 9 bases line up with TRBD1. The CDR3 extends over 18 amino acids. The trim removed 4 bases at V and 3 bases at J, leaving 15 bases unmatched. Germline CDR1 reads LGHNA; CDR2 reads YNFKEQ. CDR3 amino acids: CASSRTGDVSVRYYGYTF. The CDR3 DNA follows: TGTGCCAGCAGCCGGACAGGGGACGTCAGCGTCCGTTACTATGGCTACACCTTC.

This clone was seen more than once but under ten times. This chain uses TRBV5-8 with TRBJ2-2; D gene ambiguous. Trimming cost V 0 bases and J 2 bases, with 14 bases left between them. Germline V gene data show CDR1 as SGHTS and CDR2 as YDEGEE. The CDR3 contains 17 residues. CDR3 nucleotide sequence: TGTGCCAGCAGCTTGGCATTACACAGTTTAAACACCGGGGAGCTGTTTTTT. It yields the protein CASSLALHSLNTGELFF.

V is TRBV28 and J is TRBJ1-4, with 7 nucleotides matching TRBD1. The CDR3 is 15 amino acids. Germline CDR1 is MDHEN and CDR2 is SYDVKM. Trimming cost V 4 bases and J 8 bases; bases outside gene matches: 10. The CDR3, as DNA: TGTGCCAGCAGTTCTAATGACAGGGCGCGGGAAAAACTGTTTTTT. It translates to CASSSNDRAREKLFF.

This clone was observed many times. The chain combines TRBV29-1 with TRBJ1-4, with 8 bases identical to TRBD1. Germline lookup yields CDR1 SQVTM and CDR2 ANQGSEA. With V trimmed by 4 bases and J by 4 bases, 2 bases remained unmatched. This CDR3 spans 13 amino acids. Here the CDR3 reads CSVAGQVNEKLFF. The CDR3 DNA reads TGCAGCGTTGCGGGACAGGTTAATGAAAAACTGTTTTTT.

This clone was recorded at least ten times. The chain carries TRBV9 and TRBJ2-5; TRBD2 matches at 10 bases. V lost 4 bases and J lost 4; bases outside the gene matches: 7. This CDR3 has 15 amino acids. Looked up from germline, CDR1 is SGDLS and CDR2 is YYNGEE. DNA of the CDR3: TGTGCCAGCAGCCTTCCGACTAGCGGGTTAGAGACCCAGTACTTC. This sequence encodes CASSLPTSGLETQYF.